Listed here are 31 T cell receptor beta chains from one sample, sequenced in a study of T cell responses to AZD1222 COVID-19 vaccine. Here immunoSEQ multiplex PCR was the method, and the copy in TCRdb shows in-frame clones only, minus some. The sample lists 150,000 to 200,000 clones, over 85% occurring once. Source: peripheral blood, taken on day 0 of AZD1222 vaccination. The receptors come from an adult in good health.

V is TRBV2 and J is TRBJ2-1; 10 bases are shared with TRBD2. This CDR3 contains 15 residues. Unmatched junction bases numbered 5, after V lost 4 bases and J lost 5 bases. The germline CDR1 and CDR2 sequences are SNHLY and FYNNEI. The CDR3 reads CASSVGLAENNEQFF. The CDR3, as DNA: TGTGCCAGCAGTGTCGGACTAGCGGAAAACAATGAGCAGTTCTTC.

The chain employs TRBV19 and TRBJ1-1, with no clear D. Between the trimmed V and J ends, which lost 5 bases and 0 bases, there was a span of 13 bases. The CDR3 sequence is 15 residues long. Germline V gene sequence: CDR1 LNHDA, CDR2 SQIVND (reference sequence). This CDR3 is CASSSGYTLNTEAFF. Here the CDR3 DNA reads TGTGCCAGTAGTTCGGGTTACACTCTGAACACTGAAGCTTTCTTT.

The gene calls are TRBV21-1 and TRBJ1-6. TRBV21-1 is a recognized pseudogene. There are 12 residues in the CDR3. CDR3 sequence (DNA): TGTGCCAGCAGCAAAAAACGTGTCACCCTCCACTTT. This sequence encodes CASSKKRVTLHF.

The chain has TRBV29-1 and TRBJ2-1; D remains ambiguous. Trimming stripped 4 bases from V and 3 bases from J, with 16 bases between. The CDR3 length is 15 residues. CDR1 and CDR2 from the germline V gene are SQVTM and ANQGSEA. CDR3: CSVGLGTLNYNEQFF. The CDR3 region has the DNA TGCAGCGTTGGCCTCGGCACCCTCAACTACAATGAGCAGTTCTTC.

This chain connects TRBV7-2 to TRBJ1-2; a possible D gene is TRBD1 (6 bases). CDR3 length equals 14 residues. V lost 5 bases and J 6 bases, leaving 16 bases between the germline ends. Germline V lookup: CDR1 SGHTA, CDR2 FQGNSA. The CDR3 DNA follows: TGTGCCAGCAGCGCACCCACAGGGCACAATGGCTACACCTTC. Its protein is CASSAPTGHNGYTF.

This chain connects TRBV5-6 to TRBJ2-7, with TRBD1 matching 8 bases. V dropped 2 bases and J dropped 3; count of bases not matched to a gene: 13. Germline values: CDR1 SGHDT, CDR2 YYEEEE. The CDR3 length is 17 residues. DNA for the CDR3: TGTGCCAGCAGCTTCGGCCTCGGACAGGGATCTTTCTACGAGCAGTACTTC. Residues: CASSFGLGQGSFYEQYF.

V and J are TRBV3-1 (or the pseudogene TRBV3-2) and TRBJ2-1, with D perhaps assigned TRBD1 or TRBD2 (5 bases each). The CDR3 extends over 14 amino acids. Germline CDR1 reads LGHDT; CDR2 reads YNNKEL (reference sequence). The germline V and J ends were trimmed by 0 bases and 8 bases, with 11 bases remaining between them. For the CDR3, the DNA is TGTGCCAGCAGCCAAGAGGGGGAAATCTATGAGCAGTTCTTC. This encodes CASSQEGEIYEQFF.

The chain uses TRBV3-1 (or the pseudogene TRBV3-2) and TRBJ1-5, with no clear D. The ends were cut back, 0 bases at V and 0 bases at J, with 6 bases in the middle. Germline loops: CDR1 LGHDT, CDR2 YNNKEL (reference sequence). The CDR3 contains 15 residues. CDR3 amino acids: CASSQDSISNQPQHF. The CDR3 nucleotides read TGTGCCAGCAGCCAAGACAGCATTAGCAATCAGCCCCAGCATTTT.

For the CDR3, the DNA is TGTGCCAGCAGTTTTCCTTCCACAGATACGCAGTATTTT. Encoded protein: CASSFPSTDTQYF. The V call is TRBV6-5, the J call TRBJ2-3; unclear D gene. Trimming took 4 bases from V and 2 from J, leaving 7 bases between them. The CDR3 contains 13 residues. Germline CDR1 reads MNHEY; CDR2 reads SVGAGI.

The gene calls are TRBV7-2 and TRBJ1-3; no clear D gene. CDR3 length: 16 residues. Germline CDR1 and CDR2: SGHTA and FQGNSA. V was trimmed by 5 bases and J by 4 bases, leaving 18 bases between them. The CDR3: CASSPSVSTVGNTIYF. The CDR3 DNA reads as TGTGCCAGCAGCCCAAGCGTATCGACGGTCGGAAACACCATATATTTT.

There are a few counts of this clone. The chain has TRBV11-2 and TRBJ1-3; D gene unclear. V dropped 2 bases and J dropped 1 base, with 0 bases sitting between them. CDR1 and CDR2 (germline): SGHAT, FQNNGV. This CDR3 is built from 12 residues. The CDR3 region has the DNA TGTGCCAGCAGCTTATCTGGAAACACCATATATTTT. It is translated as CASSLSGNTIYF. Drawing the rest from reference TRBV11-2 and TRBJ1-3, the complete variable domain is EAGVAQSPRYKIIEKRQSVAFWCNPISGHATLYWYQQILGQGPKLLIQFQNNGVVDDSQLPKDRFSAERLKGVDSTLKIQPAKLEDSAVYLCASSLSGNTIYFGEGSWLTVV.

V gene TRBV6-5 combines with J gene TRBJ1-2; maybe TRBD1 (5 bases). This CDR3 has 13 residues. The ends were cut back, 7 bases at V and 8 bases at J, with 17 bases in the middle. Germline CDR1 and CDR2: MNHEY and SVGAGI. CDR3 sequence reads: CASIEQAGGGYTF. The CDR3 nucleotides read TGTGCCAGCATAGAACAGGCCGGGGGGGGCTACACCTTC.

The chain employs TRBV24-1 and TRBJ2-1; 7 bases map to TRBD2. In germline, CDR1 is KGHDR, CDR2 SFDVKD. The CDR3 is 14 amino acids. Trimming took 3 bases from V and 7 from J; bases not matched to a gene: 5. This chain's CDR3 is CATSDTGTTNEQFF. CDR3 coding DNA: TGTGCCACCAGTGATACCGGGACTACTAATGAGCAGTTCTTC.

CDR3: CASSPASGRYEQYF. CDR3 in DNA: TGTGCCAGTAGTCCCGCTAGCGGGAGATACGAGCAGTACTTC. The J gene is TRBJ2-7, the V gene TRBV19; 10 bases align to TRBD2. From germline, CDR1 is LNHDA and CDR2 SQIVND (reference sequence). V shed 5 bases, J shed 4 bases, and the junction held 5 bases outside the gene matches. This CDR3 contains 14 residues.

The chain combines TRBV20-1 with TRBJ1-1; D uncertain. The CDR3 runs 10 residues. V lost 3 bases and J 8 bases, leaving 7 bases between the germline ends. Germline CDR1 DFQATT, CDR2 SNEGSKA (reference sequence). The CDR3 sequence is CSARAREAFF. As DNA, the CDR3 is TGCAGTGCTAGGGCCAGAGAAGCTTTCTTT.

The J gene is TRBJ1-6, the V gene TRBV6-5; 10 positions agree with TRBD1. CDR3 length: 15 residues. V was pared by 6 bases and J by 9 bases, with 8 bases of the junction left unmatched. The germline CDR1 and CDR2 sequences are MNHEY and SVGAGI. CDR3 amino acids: CASRDRDRGVSPLHF. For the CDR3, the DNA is TGTGCCAGCAGAGACCGGGACAGGGGTGTTTCACCCCTCCACTTT.

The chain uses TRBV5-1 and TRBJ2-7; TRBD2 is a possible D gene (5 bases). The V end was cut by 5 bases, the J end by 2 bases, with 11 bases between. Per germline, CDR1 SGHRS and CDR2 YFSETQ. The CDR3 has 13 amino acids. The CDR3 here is CASRADAAYEQYF. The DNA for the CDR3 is TGCGCCAGCAGAGCGGACGCCGCCTACGAGCAGTACTTC.

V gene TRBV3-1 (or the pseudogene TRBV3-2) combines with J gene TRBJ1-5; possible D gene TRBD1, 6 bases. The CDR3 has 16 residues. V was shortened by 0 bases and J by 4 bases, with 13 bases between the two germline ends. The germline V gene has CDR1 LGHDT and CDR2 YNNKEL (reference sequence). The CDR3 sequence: CASSQDPGASNQPQHF. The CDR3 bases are TGTGCCAGCAGCCAAGATCCAGGGGCCTCTAATCAGCCCCAGCATTTT.

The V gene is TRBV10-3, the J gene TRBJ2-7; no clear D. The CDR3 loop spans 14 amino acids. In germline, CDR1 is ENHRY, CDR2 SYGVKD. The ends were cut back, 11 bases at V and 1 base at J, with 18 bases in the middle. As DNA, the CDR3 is TGTGCCGCAACTACTGGATCCCTATCCTACGAGCAGTACTTC. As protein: CAATTGSLSYEQYF.

The CDR3 protein is CASSKGTGDEKLFF. The DNA for the CDR3 is TGCGCCAGCAGCAAGGGGACAGGGGATGAAAAACTGTTTTTT. The chain is built from TRBV5-1 and TRBJ1-4; 10 positions match TRBD1. CDR1 and CDR2 from the germline V gene are SGHRS and YFSETQ. The CDR3 length is 14 residues. V was clipped by 4 bases and J by 6 bases; unmatched bases: 3.

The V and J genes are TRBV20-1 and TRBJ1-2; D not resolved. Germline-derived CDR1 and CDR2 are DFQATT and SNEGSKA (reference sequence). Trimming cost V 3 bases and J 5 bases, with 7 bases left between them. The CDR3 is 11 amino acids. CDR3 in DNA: TGCAGTGCTAGTTCAACGTATGGCTACACCTTC. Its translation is CSASSTYGYTF.

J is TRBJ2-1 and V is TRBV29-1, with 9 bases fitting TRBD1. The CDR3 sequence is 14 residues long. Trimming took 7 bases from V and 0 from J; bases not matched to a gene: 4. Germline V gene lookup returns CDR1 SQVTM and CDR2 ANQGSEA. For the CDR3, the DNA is TGCAGCGCACCGGGACAGGGCTCCTACAATGAGCAGTTCTTC. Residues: CSAPGQGSYNEQFF.

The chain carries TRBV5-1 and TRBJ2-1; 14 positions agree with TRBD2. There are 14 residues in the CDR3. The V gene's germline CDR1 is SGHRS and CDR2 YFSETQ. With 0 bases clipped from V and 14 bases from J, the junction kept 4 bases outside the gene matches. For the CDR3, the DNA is TGCGCCAGCAGCTTGGAGACTAGCGGGAGGGCTAAGTTCTTC. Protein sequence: CASSLETSGRAKFF.

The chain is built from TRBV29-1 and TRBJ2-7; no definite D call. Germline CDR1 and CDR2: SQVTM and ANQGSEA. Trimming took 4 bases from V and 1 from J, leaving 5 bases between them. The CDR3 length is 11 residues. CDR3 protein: CSVAGSYEQYF. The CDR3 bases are TGCAGCGTTGCCGGTTCCTACGAGCAGTACTTC.

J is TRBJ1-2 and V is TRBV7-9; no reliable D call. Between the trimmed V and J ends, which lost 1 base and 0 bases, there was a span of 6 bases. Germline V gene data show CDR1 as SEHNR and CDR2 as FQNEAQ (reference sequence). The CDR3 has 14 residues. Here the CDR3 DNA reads TGTGCCAGCAGCTTAGTTGCGGCTAACTATGGCTACACCTTC. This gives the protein CASSLVAANYGYTF.

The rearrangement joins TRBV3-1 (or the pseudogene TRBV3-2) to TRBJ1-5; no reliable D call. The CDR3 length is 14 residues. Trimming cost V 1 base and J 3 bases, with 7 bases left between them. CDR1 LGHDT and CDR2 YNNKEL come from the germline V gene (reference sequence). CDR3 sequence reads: CASSQGSPNQPQHF. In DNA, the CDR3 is TGTGCCAGCAGCCAAGGGTCCCCCAATCAGCCCCAGCATTTT.

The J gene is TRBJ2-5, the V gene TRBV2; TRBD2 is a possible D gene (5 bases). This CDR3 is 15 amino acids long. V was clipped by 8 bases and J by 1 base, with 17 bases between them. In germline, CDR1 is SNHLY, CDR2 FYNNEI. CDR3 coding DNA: TGTGCCAGCGTGGGAGCTGGCCTAACCCAAGAGACCCAGTACTTC. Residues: CASVGAGLTQETQYF.

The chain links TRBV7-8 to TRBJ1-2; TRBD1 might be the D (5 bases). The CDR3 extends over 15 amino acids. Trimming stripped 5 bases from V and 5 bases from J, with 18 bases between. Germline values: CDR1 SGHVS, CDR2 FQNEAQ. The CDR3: CASSRRGRREYGYTF. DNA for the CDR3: TGTGCCAGCAGCAGACGGGGACGGCGAGAATATGGCTACACCTTC.

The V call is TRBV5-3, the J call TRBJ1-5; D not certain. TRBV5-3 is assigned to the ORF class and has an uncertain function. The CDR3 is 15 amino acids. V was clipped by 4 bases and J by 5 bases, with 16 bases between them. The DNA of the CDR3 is TGTGCCAGAAGCAACACACGGACGGAGCATCAGCCCCAGCATTTT. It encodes CARSNTRTEHQPQHF.

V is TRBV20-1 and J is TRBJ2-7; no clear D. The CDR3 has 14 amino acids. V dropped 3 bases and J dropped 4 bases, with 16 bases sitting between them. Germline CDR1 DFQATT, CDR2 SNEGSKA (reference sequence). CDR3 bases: TGCAGTGCTAGTTGGCAAACCAACACATACGAGCAGTACTTC. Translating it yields CSASWQTNTYEQYF.

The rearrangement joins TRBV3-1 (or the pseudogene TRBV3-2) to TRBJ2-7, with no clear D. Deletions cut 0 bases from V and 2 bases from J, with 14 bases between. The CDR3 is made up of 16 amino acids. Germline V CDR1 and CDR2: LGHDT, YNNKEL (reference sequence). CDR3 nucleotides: TGTGCCAGCAGCCAAGATCTCGCTGGCCGAACCTACGAGCAGTACTTC. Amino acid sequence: CASSQDLAGRTYEQYF.